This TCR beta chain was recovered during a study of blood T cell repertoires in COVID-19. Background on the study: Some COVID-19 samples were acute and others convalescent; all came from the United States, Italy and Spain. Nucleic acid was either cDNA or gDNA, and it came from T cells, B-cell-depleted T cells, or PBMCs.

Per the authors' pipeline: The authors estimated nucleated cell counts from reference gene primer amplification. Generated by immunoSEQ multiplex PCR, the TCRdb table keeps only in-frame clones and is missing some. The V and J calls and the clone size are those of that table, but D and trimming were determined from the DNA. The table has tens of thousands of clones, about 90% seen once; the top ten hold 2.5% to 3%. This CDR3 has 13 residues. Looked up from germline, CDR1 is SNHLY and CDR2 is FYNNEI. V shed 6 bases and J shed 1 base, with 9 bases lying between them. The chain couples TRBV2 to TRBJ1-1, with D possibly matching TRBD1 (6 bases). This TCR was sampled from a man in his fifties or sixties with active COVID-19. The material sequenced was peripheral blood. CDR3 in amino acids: CASSRDKNTEAFF. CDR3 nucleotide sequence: TGTGCCAGCAGCCGGGACAAGAACACTGAAGCTTTCTTT.